Below, one T cell receptor beta chain is given with its context. Its antigen is not yet known. The input lacks base qualities; no much larger clone sits a single base away. To demonstrate the VDJtools post-analysis software, the study profiled TCR beta repertoires from the peripheral blood of some 13 young patients with multiple sclerosis. The multiple sclerosis patients were children and adolescents between about 6 and 16 years of age. V is shortened by 6 bases, J by 11 bases, and the region joining them spans 13 bases. From its cysteine to its phenylalanine, the CDR3 spans 11 amino acids. Solely the CDR3 DNA is kept, with 33 bases framed from the first base. These data belong to a study of post-analysis software for immune sequencing data (dated by TCRdb to between 2015 and 2017). Broadly, across the study: Disease courses on record covered relapsing-remitting, secondary progressive and progressive-relapsing multiple sclerosis, though some patients had no subtype annotation. The multiple sclerosis patient repertoires were compared with more than 10 previously published healthy control repertoires from donors aged roughly 6 to 25 years. A subset of samples was prepared in parallel using single-end sample barcoding, then pooled and co-amplified after Illumina adapter ligation.

Results and caveats for the whole study, not just this receptor: The control group was slightly older than the multiple sclerosis patient group. Patients showed significantly higher frequencies than controls for about 5 TRBV segments, among them TRBV5-6, TRBV5-1 and TRBV20-1. Significantly lower normalized Chao1 diversity was found in multiple sclerosis patients than in controls, suggesting substantial peripheral T-cell clonal expansion. Direct clustering with F measure showed strong co-clustering of samples prepared in the same batch, prompting a batch-effect correction.

The library was prepared using PCR. The sequencing machine was an Illumina HiSeq 2500. To reduce PCR and sequencing biases, unique molecular identifiers were built into the TCR beta cDNA libraries. Per 1 to 10 million input T cells, roughly 0.5 million cDNA molecules were obtained, such that each molecule approximated one T cell. Patient libraries were prepared and sequenced with the same protocol used for the earlier healthy control dataset. Samples belonging to the same batch were prepared together, multiplexed and sequenced on a shared HiSeq lane. Under the source paper's analysis protocol: MIGEC was used to process the raw barcoded reads, and molecular identifier groups with only a single read were discarded before consensus assembly and CDR3 extraction. Clonotype tables were post-analysed with VDJtools, normalizing diversity by down-sampling all datasets to the smallest sample size. To correct batch-related cross-sample contamination, repertoire overlap clustering matched CDR3 amino acid sequences but not nucleotide sequences. TCRdb itself trimmed the public reads at Q25 with fastp, ran MiXCR and retained productive beta chains. Identical CDR3 protein sequences are pooled into one entry, listed with their most common genes and DNA. The V and J calls and clone size are TCRdb's, not the authors'. The sample table lists 650,000 to 850,000 distinct CDR3 sequences, roughly 58% of them with a count of one. Together, the top ten hold roughly 4.4% of the sample.

The sequencing input was blood. The chain is made from TRBV12-3 or TRBV12-4 and TRBJ2-5; no D gene is confidently identified. The receptor was derived from a girl under 18 with multiple sclerosis. The bases read TGTGCCAGCAGGGTAGGAGTCGGGCAGTACTTC. Its amino acids are CASRVGVGQYF.